What follows are 29 T cell receptor beta chains derived from one specimen sequenced in a study of PD-L1 blockade in urothelial cancer (dated by TCRdb to about 2017). Receptors were amplified or captured by the immunoSEQ multiplex PCR assay. TCRdb holds this immuneACCESS table with in-frame rearrangements only. Some clones are missing; in checked studies, unresolved V genes explain under half, and the rest has no known cause. The sample table holds about 93,000 clones, of which roughly 90% were seen once. The top ten constitute 1.5% to 2% of the sample. According to the study, the label for this sample's time point signals: pretreatment peripheral blood. The source material was PBMCs, sampled around atezolizumab (anti-PD-L1) treatment. The receptors originated from a man between 60 and 70 years old with urothelial cancer.

The chain has TRBV19 and TRBJ2-2, with D hard to call. The germline V and J ends were trimmed by 4 bases and 0 bases, with 12 bases remaining between them. The CDR3 has 16 amino acids. Germline-derived CDR1 and CDR2 are LNHDA and SQIVND (reference sequence). The CDR3 protein is CASSKVQASNTGELFF. CDR3 sequence (DNA): TGTGCCAGTAGTAAGGTGCAGGCATCGAACACCGGGGAGCTGTTTTTT.

The V and J genes are TRBV4-3 and TRBJ2-3; D gene uncertain. Between the trimmed V and J ends, which lost 2 bases and 0 bases, there was a span of 6 bases. CDR3 length: 14 residues. CDR1 is LGHNA, CDR2 YSLEER, per germline. CDR3 in amino acids: CASSQSPSTDTQYF. CDR3 DNA: TGCGCCAGCAGCCAATCCCCTAGCACAGATACGCAGTATTTT.

The chain carries TRBV5-1 and TRBJ1-1; D remains unclear. Germline loops: CDR1 SGHRS, CDR2 YFSETQ. V was clipped by 0 bases and J by 11 bases, with 11 bases between them. This CDR3 spans 12 amino acids. Here the CDR3 DNA reads TGCGCCAGCAGCTTGGACGGGGATGGCGCTTTCTTT. Its translation is CASSLDGDGAFF. Complete variable domain (other parts from reference TRBV5-1 and TRBJ1-1): KAGVTQTPRYLIKTRGQQVTLSCSPISGHRSVSWYQQTPGQGLQFLFEYFSETQRNKGNFPGRFSGRQFSNSRSEMNVSTLELGDSALYLCASSLDGDGAFFGQGTRLTVV.

The gene calls are TRBV5-1 and TRBJ2-7; 9 bases fit TRBD2. The junction had 9 bases not matched to a gene; V was cut back by 4 bases and J by 4 bases. This CDR3 is 15 amino acids long. Looked up from germline, CDR1 is SGHRS and CDR2 is YFSETQ. This CDR3 is CASSRSASGVYEQYF. In nucleotides, the CDR3 is TGCGCCAGCAGCCGCTCCGCTAGCGGGGTATACGAGCAGTACTTC.

This chain uses TRBV5-8 with TRBJ2-2, with D perhaps matching TRBD1 (6 bases). This CDR3 is 16 amino acids long. Germline values: CDR1 SGHTS, CDR2 YDEGEE. Trimming removed 5 bases from V and 6 bases from J, with 20 bases in between. The CDR3 here is CASRPVFRKGAGELFF. The CDR3 nucleotides read TGTGCCAGCAGGCCGGTATTTCGAAAGGGGGCCGGGGAGCTGTTTTTT.

J is TRBJ1-4 and V is TRBV25-1, with 10 nucleotides matching TRBD1. This CDR3 comprises 16 residues. Germline V gives CDR1 MGHDK, CDR2 SYGVNS. V dropped 3 bases and J dropped 7; count of bases not matched to a gene: 8. The CDR3 region is CASSDLGGTGAEKLFF. In DNA, the CDR3 is TGTGCCAGCAGTGATTTAGGCGGGACAGGGGCTGAAAAACTGTTTTTT.

A single count supports this clone. The chain combines TRBV5-1 with TRBJ2-7; the match to TRBD1 covers 7 bases. The V and J ends lost 4 bases and 3 bases, in that order; junction bases with no gene match: 10. CDR3 size: 15 residues. In germline, CDR1 is SGHRS, CDR2 YFSETQ. CDR3: CASSIGTELRYEQYF. The CDR3 DNA reads TGCGCCAGCAGCATAGGGACAGAGCTCCGCTACGAGCAGTACTTC.

V is TRBV4-3 and J is TRBJ1-1; D is perhaps TRBD1 (5 bases). V lost 2 bases and J lost 7, with 20 bases in between. The CDR3 runs 16 residues. The V gene's germline CDR1 is LGHNA and CDR2 YSLEER. In nucleotides, the CDR3 is TGCGCCAGCAGCCAAACTGGAGGGGATCGCGGACGTGAAGCTTTCTTT. Its translation is CASSQTGGDRGREAFF.

The chain joins TRBV27 to TRBJ2-3; tentatively, D is TRBD1 (6 bases). The germline V and J ends were trimmed by 6 bases and 5 bases, with 21 bases remaining between them. CDR3 size: 16 residues. CDR1 is MNHEY and CDR2 is SMNVEV in the germline V gene (reference sequence). CDR3 DNA sequence: TGTGCCAGCAGCGTTATTTGGACAGACCATCAAGATACGCAGTATTTT. The encoded protein is CASSVIWTDHQDTQYF.

The chain couples TRBV4-3 to TRBJ1-1, with a tentative D call TRBD1 (5 bases). This CDR3 is built from 15 residues. V was cut by 0 bases and J by 3 bases, with 11 bases left in between. Germline V gives CDR1 LGHNA, CDR2 YSLEER. This CDR3 reads CASSQDFRGDTEAFF. CDR3 DNA sequence: TGCGCCAGCAGCCAAGACTTTCGGGGGGACACTGAAGCTTTCTTT.

The rearrangement links TRBV30 to TRBJ1-3; no reliable D call. V lost 0 bases and J lost 0, with 15 bases in between. The CDR3 covers 17 residues. Germline loops: CDR1 GTSNPN, CDR2 SVGIG (reference sequence). The CDR3 loop is CAWSVFLVAGSGNTIYF. CDR3 DNA: TGTGCCTGGAGTGTATTCTTGGTGGCAGGCTCTGGAAACACCATATATTTT.

V and J are TRBV5-4 and TRBJ2-3; perhaps TRBD2 as D (5 bases). Germline loops: CDR1 SGHNT, CDR2 YYREEE (reference sequence). Deletions cut 2 bases from V and 2 bases from J, with 6 bases between. This CDR3 has 13 amino acids. This CDR3 reads CASSFRDTDTQYF. For the CDR3, the DNA is TGTGCCAGCAGCTTCCGGGACACAGATACGCAGTATTTT.

CDR3 DNA sequence: TGTGCCAGCAGTGTCAGGGAGGCAGATACGCAGTATTTT. This translates into CASSVREADTQYF. This chain joins TRBV6-4 and TRBJ2-3; TRBD2 is a possible D gene (6 bases). Between the trimmed V and J ends, which lost 4 bases and 4 bases, there was a span of 9 bases. Germline assignment: CDR1 MRHNA and CDR2 SNTAGT. The CDR3 is made up of 13 amino acids.

The chain employs TRBV10-3 and TRBJ1-1, with TRBD1 matching 8 bases. V shed 6 bases and J 8 bases; nucleotides not matched to a gene: 8. CDR3 size: 13 residues. Germline V gene sequence: CDR1 ENHRY, CDR2 SYGVKD. CDR3 sequence: CAIRGTGSGEAFF. The CDR3 region has the DNA TGTGCCATCAGGGGGACAGGCTCGGGGGAAGCTTTCTTT.

This chain links TRBV6-5 with TRBJ1-2; no clear D gene. The CDR3 sequence is 13 residues long. Germline V gene sequence: CDR1 MNHEY, CDR2 SVGAGI. V lost 2 bases and J lost 2, with 6 bases in between. CDR3 in amino acids: CASSYGRNYGYTF. Here the CDR3 DNA reads TGTGCCAGCAGTTACGGCAGAAACTATGGCTACACCTTC.

V is TRBV9 and J is TRBJ1-3, with a weak D call TRBD1 (5 bases). V lost 0 bases and J 0 bases, leaving 10 bases between the germline ends. Germline V gene data show CDR1 as SGDLS and CDR2 as YYNGEE. The CDR3 has 16 residues. The CDR3 region is CASSVGDYSSGNTIYF. The CDR3 region has the DNA TGTGCCAGCAGCGTAGGGGACTATAGCTCTGGAAACACCATATATTTT.

The chain recombines TRBV7-3 with TRBJ2-7, with a tentative D call TRBD1 (6 bases). The CDR3 length is 11 residues. V lost 5 bases, J lost 5 bases, and 7 bases lay in between. Germline V gene data show CDR1 as SGHTA and CDR2 as FQGTGA. The CDR3 loop is CASSNRDEQYF. The CDR3 coding sequence is TGTGCCAGCAGCAACAGGGACGAGCAGTACTTC.

The CDR3 DNA reads TGTGCCATCGGGGACACCGGGTCCTACGAGCAGTACTTC. As protein: CAIGDTGSYEQYF. This chain links TRBV10-3 with TRBJ2-7, with D possibly being TRBD1 (6 bases). Deletions cut 8 bases from V and 1 base from J, with 12 bases between. This CDR3 is built from 13 residues. Germline V CDR1 and CDR2: ENHRY, SYGVKD.

The rearrangement joins TRBV5-4 to TRBJ2-2; TRBD1 is a possible D gene (6 bases). Trimming left V 4 bases short and J 7 bases short, with 11 bases between. Looked up from germline, CDR1 is SGHNT and CDR2 is YYREEE (reference sequence). CDR3 size: 13 residues. CDR3 coding DNA: TGTGCCAGCAGCGACAGGTTTAGCGGGGAGCTGTTTTTT. It translates to CASSDRFSGELFF. Full variable domain (missing parts from reference TRBV5-4 and TRBJ2-2): ETGVTQSPTHLIKTRGQQVTLRCSSQSGHNTVSWYQQALGQGPQFIFQYYREEENGRGNFPPRFSGLQFPNYSSELNVNALELDDSALYLCASSDRFSGELFFGEGSRLTVL.

This rearrangement joins TRBV29-1 to TRBJ2-5; D gene uncertain. CDR3 size: 10 residues. V dropped 5 bases and J dropped 5 bases, with 6 bases sitting between them. Germline values: CDR1 SQVTM, CDR2 ANQGSEA. The CDR3 DNA is TGCAGCGTTTTCCGGGAGACCCAGTACTTC. It translates to CSVFRETQYF.

The chain carries TRBV19 and TRBJ1-6, with D possibly being TRBD1 (5 bases). This CDR3 is built from 15 residues. V lost 1 base and J 7 bases, leaving 11 bases between the germline ends. In germline, CDR1 is LNHDA, CDR2 SQIVND (reference sequence). The CDR3 coding sequence is TGTGCCAGTAGTATAGTAGGAGGGGCGAATTCACCCCTCCACTTT. Its protein is CASSIVGGANSPLHF.

This sequence joins TRBV5-1 and TRBJ1-1; D unclear. The length of the CDR3 is 14 residues. Germline V lookup: CDR1 SGHRS, CDR2 YFSETQ. V was trimmed by 3 bases and J by 1 base, leaving 10 bases between them. CDR3 in DNA: TGCGCCAGCAGCTGGCAGGCGGGGAACACTGAAGCTTTCTTT. This sequence encodes CASSWQAGNTEAFF.

The rearrangement joins TRBV27 to TRBJ2-5; weak D call: TRBD2 (5 bases). CDR1 MNHEY and CDR2 SMNVEV come from the germline V gene (reference sequence). This CDR3 region has 13 residues. V was trimmed by 4 bases and J by 4 bases, leaving 10 bases between them. The CDR3 coding sequence is TGTGCCAGCAGTTCGGGGTGGCGAGAGACCCAGTACTTC. As protein: CASSSGWRETQYF.

The gene calls are TRBV6-5 and TRBJ1-3; weak D call: TRBD1 (5 bases). V dropped 8 bases and J dropped 3 bases, with 11 bases sitting between them. CDR1 and CDR2 (germline): MNHEY, SVGAGI. The CDR3 runs to 13 residues. CDR3 nucleotide sequence: TGTGCCAGCTCGGGGGGAGATGGAAACACCATATATTTT. Translated: CASSGGDGNTIYF.

The rearrangement uses TRBV28 and TRBJ2-1; 11 bases line up with TRBD2. CDR3 length equals 16 residues. Germline assignment: CDR1 MDHEN and CDR2 SYDVKM. The V segment lost 4 bases and the J segment 3 bases; nucleotides outside the gene matches: 5. The CDR3 coding sequence is TGTGCCAGCAGTTCCAGACTAGCGGGGTACTACAATGAGCAGTTCTTC. Protein product: CASSSRLAGYYNEQFF. Using reference TRBV28 and TRBJ2-1 for the parts outside the CDR3, the full variable domain is DVKVTQSSRYLVKRTGEKVFLECVQDMDHENMFWYRQDPGLGLRLIYFSYDVKMKEKGDIPEGYSVSREKKERFSLILESASTNQTSMYLCASSSRLAGYYNEQFFGPGTRLTVL.

CDR3 amino acids: CASSSKLRGQYMQRATDTQYF. Written as DNA, the CDR3 is TGTGCCAGCAGTTCAAAACTTAGGGGACAGTATATGCAAAGGGCAACAGATACGCAGTATTTT. The chain uses TRBV28 and TRBJ2-3; TRBD1 matches at 7 bases. The J segment lost 3 bases and the V segment lost 4 bases, leaving 25 bases of the junction unmatched. The germline gives CDR1 MDHEN, CDR2 SYDVKM. This CDR3 region has 21 residues.

The chain links TRBV19 to TRBJ2-3, with D possibly TRBD1 on 6 matching bases. Trimming left V 6 bases short and J 5 bases short, with 18 bases between. The CDR3 covers 15 residues. Germline-derived CDR1 and CDR2 are LNHDA and SQIVND (reference sequence). The CDR3 sequence: CASRRLGGRGDTQYF. The CDR3 DNA follows: TGTGCCAGTAGGAGGTTAGGGGGACGGGGAGATACGCAGTATTTT.

A remark on this clone: A read error may produce the germline difference seen at one junction end. Other DNA sequences in the same sample also yield this CDR3. This rearrangement joins TRBV5-5 to TRBJ1-6; 8 positions match TRBD1. Germline V CDR1 and CDR2: SGHKS, YYEKEE (reference sequence). This CDR3 contains 17 residues. CDR3 sequence: CASSLDVARTGNSPLHF. The CDR3 DNA reads TGTGCCAGTAGCTTGGACGTCGCGAGGACAGGGAATTCACCCCTCCACTTT.

This chain connects TRBV7-2 to TRBJ2-5; 11 bases fit TRBD2. The CDR3 loop spans 15 amino acids. With 3 bases clipped from V and 3 bases from J, the junction kept 3 bases outside the gene matches. Germline CDR1 is SGHTA and CDR2 is FQGNSA. The CDR3 DNA reads TGTGCCAGCAGCTTTCTGACTAGCGGGAAAGAGACCCAGTACTTC. It encodes CASSFLTSGKETQYF. Complete variable domain (other parts from reference TRBV7-2 and TRBJ2-5): GAGVSQSPSNKVTEKGKDVELRCDPISGHTALYWYRQSLGQGLEFLIYFQGNSAPDKSGLPSDRFSAERTGGSVSTLTIQRTQQEDSAVYLCASSFLTSGKETQYFGPGTRLLVL.